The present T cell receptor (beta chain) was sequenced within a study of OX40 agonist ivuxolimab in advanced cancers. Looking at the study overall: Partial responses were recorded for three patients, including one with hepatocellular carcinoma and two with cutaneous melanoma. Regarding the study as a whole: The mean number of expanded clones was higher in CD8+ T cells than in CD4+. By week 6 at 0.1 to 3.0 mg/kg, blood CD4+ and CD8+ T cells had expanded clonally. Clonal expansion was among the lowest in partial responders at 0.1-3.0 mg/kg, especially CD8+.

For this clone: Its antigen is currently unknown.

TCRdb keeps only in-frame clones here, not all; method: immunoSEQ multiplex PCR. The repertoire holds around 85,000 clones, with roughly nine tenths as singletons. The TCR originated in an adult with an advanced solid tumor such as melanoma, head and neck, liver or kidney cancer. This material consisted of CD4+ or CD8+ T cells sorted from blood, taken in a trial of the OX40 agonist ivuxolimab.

The CDR3 loop reads CASSSTGTIETQYF. The CDR3 nucleotides are TGTGCCAGCAGCTCTACGGGAACTATAGAGACCCAGTACTTC. The J gene is TRBJ2-5, the V gene TRBV11-2; D may be TRBD2 (5 bases). The CDR3 consists of 14 residues. V lost 4 bases and J 4 bases, leaving 13 bases between the germline ends. Germline assignment: CDR1 SGHAT and CDR2 FQNNGV. Complete variable domain (other parts from reference TRBV11-2 and TRBJ2-5): EAGVAQSPRYKIIEKRQSVAFWCNPISGHATLYWYQQILGQGPKLLIQFQNNGVVDDSQLPKDRFSAERLKGVDSTLKIQPAKLEDSAVYLCASSSTGTIETQYFGPGTRLLVL.